The 20 T cell receptor beta chains listed next were all sequenced from one sample in a study of Graves' ophthalmopathy and Graves' hyperthyroidism. Scientists amplified the TCR beta CDR3 regions from RNA transcripts. HTBI primers were used in a first-round RT-PCR, which preceded a second-round multiplex PCR. From the multiplex PCR reads, TCRdb called clonotypes with MiXCR, one entry per CDR3 protein. The table lists over a million distinct CDR3 sequences, about 38% of them singletons. The sequencing sample was made of peripheral blood or thyroid tissue (not recorded which). The receptors shown here come from an adult man with Graves' hyperthyroidism.

Many counts were recorded for this clonotype. The chain joins TRBV15 to TRBJ1-2; tentatively, D is TRBD1 (5 bases). Germline-derived CDR1 and CDR2 are LNHNV and YYDKDF (reference sequence). The CDR3 consists of 18 residues. The V end lost 0 bases, the J end lost 5 bases, and 22 bases lay between the germline ends. This CDR3 reads CATSRDYNPEGTGYGYTF. The CDR3 DNA sequence: TGTGCCACCAGCAGAGACTACAACCCCGAGGGGACCGGTTATGGCTACACCTTC. Drawing the rest from reference TRBV15 and TRBJ1-2, the complete variable domain is DAMVIQNPRYQVTQFGKPVTLSCSQTLNHNVMYWYQQKSSQAPKLLFHYYDKDFNNEADTPDNFQSRRPNTSFCFLDIRSPGLGDTAMYLCATSRDYNPEGTGYGYTFGSGTRLTVV.

With regard to this clonotype: At one boundary the junction diverges from the germline segment, which might be a read error. This chain connects TRBV24-1 to TRBJ2-5, with 9 bases matching TRBD1. CDR3 length equals 16 residues. CDR1 and CDR2 (germline): KGHDR, SFDVKD. The CDR3 sequence is CASSDVTGQGSETQYF. CDR3 coding DNA: TGTGCCTCCAGTGACGTGACGGGACAGGGTTCGGAGACCCAGTACTTC.

This sequence joins TRBV10-3 and TRBJ1-4; D ambiguous. V was cut by 0 bases and J by 8 bases, with 4 bases left in between. This CDR3 contains 12 residues. CDR1 is ENHRY, CDR2 SYGVKD, per germline. DNA of the CDR3: TGTGCCATCAGTGAGTCAAGGGAAAAACTGTTTTTT. Translating gives CAISESREKLFF.

J is TRBJ1-2 and V is TRBV10-3; no clear D. The CDR3 is made up of 16 amino acids. Germline-derived CDR1 and CDR2 are ENHRY and SYGVKD. Trimming cost V 1 base and J 0 bases, with 12 bases left between them. CDR3 residues: CAISEYGGLTNYGYTF. CDR3 nucleotide sequence: TGTGCCATCAGTGAGTACGGCGGACTAACTAACTATGGCTACACCTTC.

Notes on this clonotype: Possible read error: a much larger clone is one base away. The chain links TRBV9 to TRBJ1-2, with D hard to call. Germline V CDR1 and CDR2: SGDLS, YYNGEE. The V gene lost 7 bases and the J gene lost 7 bases, with 20 bases spanning the gap. This CDR3 has 14 residues. CDR3: CASGGNGMGPGYTF. The CDR3, as DNA: TGTGCCAGCGGCGGAAACGGAATGGGCCCTGGCTACACCTTC.

The chain uses TRBV2 and TRBJ2-1; no clear D. The CDR3 is made up of 11 amino acids. The V gene lost 4 bases and the J gene lost 6 bases, with 4 bases spanning the gap. Germline V lookup: CDR1 SNHLY, CDR2 FYNNEI. CDR3 residues: CASSVPNEQFF. The CDR3 DNA is TGTGCCAGCAGTGTACCCAATGAGCAGTTCTTC.

This rearrangement joins TRBV20-1 to TRBJ1-1, with a possible D match to TRBD1 (5 bases). CDR1 and CDR2 from the germline V gene are DFQATT and SNEGSKA (reference sequence). V was cut by 0 bases and J by 3 bases, with 14 bases left in between. The CDR3 totals 15 residues. CDR3 coding DNA: TGCAGTGCTAGAGATCTAAGGCGGGGGGACACTGAAGCTTTCTTT. Its protein is CSARDLRRGDTEAFF.

The chain is built from TRBV7-6 and TRBJ2-7; TRBD2 aligns across 8 bases. Germline CDR1 SGHVS, CDR2 FNYEAQ. V dropped 4 bases and J dropped 6; count of bases not matched to a gene: 17. This CDR3 spans 17 amino acids. The CDR3 reads CASSSTSATRGAGEQYF. CDR3 coding DNA: TGTGCCAGCAGCTCGACTAGCGCCACAAGGGGGGCTGGCGAGCAGTACTTC.

For this clonotype: A read error may account for a junction end that differs from germline. This sequence joins TRBV2 and TRBJ2-2; a weak D match, TRBD1 (6 bases). Germline loops: CDR1 SNHLY, CDR2 FYNNEI. The CDR3 totals 15 residues. CDR3 region: CAGSYGQLNTGELFF. The CDR3 DNA is TGTGCCGGCAGTTATGGACAGCTGAACACCGGGGAGCTGTTTTTT.

J is TRBJ2-7 and V is TRBV7-2, with no clear D. CDR3 size: 15 residues. Trimming removed 1 base from V and 0 bases from J, with 10 bases in between. Germline values: CDR1 SGHTA, CDR2 FQGNSA. The CDR3 nucleotides read TGTGCCAGCAGCTTAGGTGGGCACAGCTCCTACGAGCAGTACTTC. It translates to CASSLGGHSSYEQYF.

This clonotype has at least ten counts. This chain connects TRBV7-9 to TRBJ2-5; 8 bases map to TRBD1. The V and J ends lost 6 bases and 5 bases, in that order; junction bases with no gene match: 8. This CDR3 is built from 14 residues. The germline gives CDR1 SEHNR, CDR2 FQNEAQ (reference sequence). CDR3 bases: TGTGCCAGCAGAGCTACAGGGGGAGAGGAGACCCAGTACTTC. Amino acids: CASRATGGEETQYF.

This chain uses TRBV5-1 with TRBJ1-5, with D uncertain. Trimming removed 2 bases at V and 5 bases at J, with 11 bases between. The V gene's germline CDR1 is SGHRS and CDR2 YFSETQ. CDR3 length: 14 residues. This chain's CDR3 is CASSLKGDDQPQHF. DNA for the CDR3: TGCGCCAGCAGCTTAAAGGGTGACGATCAGCCCCAGCATTTT.

The chain has TRBV24-1 and TRBJ2-1; D perhaps matches TRBD1 (6 bases). Deletions cut 3 bases from V and 7 bases from J, with 12 bases between. The CDR3 length is 14 residues. In germline, CDR1 is KGHDR, CDR2 SFDVKD. CDR3 in DNA: TGTGCCACCAGTGATGCCGGGACAAATAATGAGCAGTTCTTC. Amino acids: CATSDAGTNNEQFF.

This clonotype occurred a few times. The chain couples TRBV29-1 to TRBJ2-6; 8 nucleotides line up with TRBD1. The J segment lost 1 base and the V segment lost 1 base, leaving 3 bases of the junction unmatched. The CDR3 contains 16 residues. Germline CDR1 and CDR2: SQVTM and ANQGSEA. The CDR3 DNA follows: TGCAGCGTTGAAGGGTGGACAGGGTCTGGGGCCAACGTCCTGACTTTC. Translating gives CSVEGWTGSGANVLTF.

The chain links TRBV5-8 to TRBJ2-5, with D perhaps TRBD2 (6 bases). This CDR3 region has 15 residues. The germline V gene has CDR1 SGHTS and CDR2 YDEGEE. Trimming cost V 5 bases and J 5 bases, with 19 bases left between them. CDR3 sequence reads: CASRARGENVETQYF. In DNA, the CDR3 is TGTGCCAGCAGAGCCCGCGGGGAGAATGTTGAGACCCAGTACTTC.

The chain employs TRBV18 and TRBJ1-1; D not certain. This CDR3 contains 15 residues. V was trimmed by 5 bases and J by 3 bases, leaving 16 bases between them. Germline V gene data show CDR1 as KGHSH and CDR2 as LQKENI. CDR3 protein: CASSSRPRPDTEAFF. Here the CDR3 DNA reads TGTGCCAGCTCATCCCGTCCCCGTCCGGACACTGAAGCTTTCTTT.

The chain uses TRBV10-2 and TRBJ2-7, with D possibly being TRBD1 or TRBD2 (6 bases each). The J call may be wrong; the DNA end is better matched by TRBJ2-5. Per germline, CDR1 WSHSY and CDR2 SAAADI. The CDR3 is 14 residues long. Written as DNA, the CDR3 is TGCGCCAGCAGTGACCCTTGGGGGGCAGAGACCCAGTACTTC. Protein product: CASSDPWGAETQYF.

This clonotype was seen repeatedly, ten times or more. The chain uses TRBV7-9 and TRBJ1-4; 7 positions agree with TRBD1. CDR1 is SEHNR and CDR2 is FQNEAQ in the germline V gene (reference sequence). CDR3 length equals 18 residues. With V trimmed by 7 bases and J by 3 bases, 17 bases remained unmatched. The chain's CDR3 is CASTVRGTAAQSNEKLFF. The CDR3 coding sequence is TGTGCCAGCACCGTGAGAGGGACAGCAGCACAATCTAATGAAAAACTGTTTTTT. Variable domain in full (rest from reference TRBV7-9 and TRBJ1-4): DTGVSQNPRHKITKRGQNVTFRCDPISEHNRLYWYRQTLGQGPEFLTYFQNEAQLEKSRLLSDRFSAERPKGSFSTLEIQRTEQGDSAMYLCASTVRGTAAQSNEKLFFGSGTQLSVL.

The sample holds many counts of this clonotype. The rearrangement uses TRBV11-2 and TRBJ1-1; a weak D match, TRBD1 (5 bases). CDR3 length equals 13 residues. Germline V gene lookup returns CDR1 SGHAT and CDR2 FQNNGV. Trimming left V 11 bases short and J 2 bases short, with 15 bases between. CDR3: CALREGRNTEAFF. The CDR3 region has the DNA TGTGCCTTAAGGGAGGGGCGAAACACTGAAGCTTTCTTT.

The chain couples TRBV27 to TRBJ2-2; no clear D gene. The CDR3 is 13 amino acids. The V end was cut by 8 bases, the J end by 0 bases, with 7 bases between. Germline V CDR1 and CDR2: MNHEY, SMNVEV (reference sequence). The CDR3 nucleotides are TGTGCCAGCCGGATCTCGAACACCGGGGAGCTGTTTTTT. As protein: CASRISNTGELFF.